Sequencing of this TCR beta chain was carried out in a study of Ad26.COV2.S vaccination and SARS-CoV-2 variants. Study-wide findings and caveats: The TCR breadth and depth analyses may have produced an underestimate of total T cell responses. The authors reported substantial breadth in spike-specific CD8+ and CD4+ T cell responses after vaccination.

Remarks on this clone: Its antigen is as yet unknown.

Noted treatment: some 20 received Ad26.COV2.S at low or high dose, single or two shots; about 5 received placebo; per-sample allocation not given. The samples date from day 63 after the first vaccine or placebo injection. Data came from immunoSEQ multiplex PCR; TCRdb stores just in-frame clones and leaves some out. The data hold approximately 400,000 clones, with 70% to 90% observed a single time. This CDR3 is 15 amino acids long. Germline V lookup: CDR1 SNHLY, CDR2 FYNNEI. V lost 8 bases to trimming and J lost 2 bases; unmatched junction nucleotides: 8. The origin of this receptor is a person between 18 and 65 years old who received the Ad26.COV2.S COVID-19 vaccine or a placebo. The chain couples TRBV2 to TRBJ2-2; 7 bases line up with TRBD2. Here the sequenced sample was peripheral blood, taken in a trial of Ad26.COV2.S vaccine versus placebo. The CDR3 region has the DNA TGTGCCAGCGATCCAGCGGGGACTAACACCGGGGAGCTGTTTTTT. It encodes CASDPAGTNTGELFF.